The clone carrying this T cell receptor beta chain has ten or more counts. Its antigen is not known. The CDR3 runs to 14 residues. J was trimmed by 11 bases and V by 5 bases; bases with no gene match: 7. This entry is derived from a study of neurological immune-mediated disorders. On the study more broadly: The study included 34 multiple sclerosis patients, about 31 relapsing-remitting and 3 secondary progressive.

Notes on the study in general: The most TCR clonal expansion was seen in HTLV-1-associated myelopathy, and the least was seen in multiple sclerosis, which fell below healthy controls.

5'RACE generated cDNA with 10-nucleotide random UMIs. Each CDR3 protein gets one entry after TCRdb re-called the 5' RACE reads with MiXCR. In the table there are about 66,000 distinct CDR3 sequences, about 4.2% of which are singletons. The chain carries TRBV12-3 or TRBV12-4 and TRBJ1-6; 9 bases fit TRBD1. Sequencing input: PBMCs. This clonotype originated in a man in his thirties or forties with multiple sclerosis. Here the CDR3 DNA reads TGTGCCAGCAGTCCCGGACAGGGGAGGCCACCCCTCCACTTT. Its translation is CASSPGQGRPPLHF.